This TCR beta chain was retrieved from a study of early T cells in non-severe SARS-CoV-2 infection. Study-level information: Chains were unpaired, as sequencing was done on bulk RNA from unsorted whole blood. Study-level points and caveats: VDJdb-based annotation leaned toward anti-spike CD8 responses and missed private and CD4 specificities.

With respect to this clonotype: Antigen unknown.

Deletions cut 1 base from V and 3 bases from J, with 6 bases between. This CDR3 contains 13 residues. Germline CDR1 is SEHNR and CDR2 is FQNEAQ (reference sequence). One entry per CDR3 protein, called by TCRdb with MiXCR from the 5' RACE reads. The sample has nearly 70,000 distinct CDR3 sequences, roughly 4.8% seen once. This rearrangement joins TRBV7-9 to TRBJ2-5; D is unclear. The input for sequencing was whole blood, taken at baseline. The source of this sequence is an adult who was a healthcare worker with PCR-confirmed SARS-CoV-2 infection or an uninfected control (not recorded which). The donor label of this sample is uncertain. DNA for the CDR3: TGTGCCAGCAGCTTAGGAAGTAAAGAGACCCAGTACTTC. This sequence encodes CASSLGSKETQYF.